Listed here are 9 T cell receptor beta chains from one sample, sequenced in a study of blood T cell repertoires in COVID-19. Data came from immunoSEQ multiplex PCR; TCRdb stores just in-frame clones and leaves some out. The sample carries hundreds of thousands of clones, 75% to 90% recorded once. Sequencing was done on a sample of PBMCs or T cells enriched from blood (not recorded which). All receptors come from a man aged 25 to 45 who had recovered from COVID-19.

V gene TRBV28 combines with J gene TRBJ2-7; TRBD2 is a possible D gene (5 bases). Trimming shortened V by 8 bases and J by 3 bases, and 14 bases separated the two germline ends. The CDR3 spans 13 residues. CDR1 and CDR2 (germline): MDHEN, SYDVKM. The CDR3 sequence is CASGSDGNYEQYF. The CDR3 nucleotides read TGTGCCAGCGGTTCCGACGGGAACTACGAGCAGTACTTC.

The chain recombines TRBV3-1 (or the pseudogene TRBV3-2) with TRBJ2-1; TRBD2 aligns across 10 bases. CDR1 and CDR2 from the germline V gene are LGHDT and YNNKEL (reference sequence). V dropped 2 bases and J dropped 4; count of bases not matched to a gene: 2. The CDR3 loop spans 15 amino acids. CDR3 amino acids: CASSQTSGVYNEQFF. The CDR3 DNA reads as TGTGCCAGCAGCCAAACTAGCGGGGTGTACAATGAGCAGTTCTTC.

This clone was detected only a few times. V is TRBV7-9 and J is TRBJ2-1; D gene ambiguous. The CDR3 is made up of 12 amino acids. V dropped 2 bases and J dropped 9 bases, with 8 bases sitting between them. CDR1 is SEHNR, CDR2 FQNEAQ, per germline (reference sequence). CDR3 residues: CASSLWPGEQFF. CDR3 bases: TGTGCCAGCAGCTTATGGCCGGGTGAGCAGTTCTTC.

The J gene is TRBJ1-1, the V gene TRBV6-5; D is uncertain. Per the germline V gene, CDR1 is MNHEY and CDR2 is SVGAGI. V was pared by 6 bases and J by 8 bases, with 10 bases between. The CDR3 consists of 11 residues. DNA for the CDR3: TGTGCCAGCAGGAAACTGAAGGAAGCTTTCTTT. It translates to CASRKLKEAFF.

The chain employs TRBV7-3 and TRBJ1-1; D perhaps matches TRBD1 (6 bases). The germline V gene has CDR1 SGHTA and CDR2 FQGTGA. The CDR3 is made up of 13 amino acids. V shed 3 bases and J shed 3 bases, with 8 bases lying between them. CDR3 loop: CASSFNRDTEAFF. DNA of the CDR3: TGTGCCAGCAGCTTTAACAGGGACACTGAAGCTTTCTTT.

This CDR3 is CATSRDRVVSEAFF. CDR3 sequence (DNA): TGTGCCACCAGCAGAGATCGGGTCGTTTCTGAAGCTTTCTTT. The V and J genes are TRBV15 and TRBJ1-1; D is uncertain. CDR3 length equals 14 residues. Germline V CDR1 and CDR2: LNHNV, YYDKDF (reference sequence). V gave up 0 bases and J gave up 6 bases, with 11 bases separating them. Looking up the rest from reference TRBV15 and TRBJ1-1 gives the full variable domain: DAMVIQNPRYQVTQFGKPVTLSCSQTLNHNVMYWYQQKSSQAPKLLFHYYDKDFNNEADTPDNFQSRRPNTSFCFLDIRSPGLGDTAMYLCATSRDRVVSEAFFGQGTRLTVV.

The CDR3 DNA is TGTGCCAGCAGCGTAACTCCTGGGACTAGCTCCGGGGAGCAGTACTTC. Residues: CASSVTPGTSSGEQYF. This chain uses TRBV9 with TRBJ2-7; 9 nucleotides match TRBD2. CDR3 length: 16 amino acids. V shed 1 base and J 7 bases; nucleotides not matched to a gene: 12. Germline V gene sequence: CDR1 SGDLS, CDR2 YYNGEE. Drawing the rest from reference TRBV9 and TRBJ2-7, the complete variable domain is DSGVTQTPKHLITATGQRVTLRCSPRSGDLSVYWYQQSLDQGLQFLIQYYNGEERAKGNILERFSAQQFPDLHSELNLSSLELGDSALYFCASSVTPGTSSGEQYFGPGTRLTVT.

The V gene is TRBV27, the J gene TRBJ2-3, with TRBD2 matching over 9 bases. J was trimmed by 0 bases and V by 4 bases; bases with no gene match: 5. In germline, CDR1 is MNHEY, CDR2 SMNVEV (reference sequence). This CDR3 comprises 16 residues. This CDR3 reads CASSYIAGVSTDTQYF. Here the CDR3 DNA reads TGTGCCAGCAGTTACATAGCGGGAGTAAGCACAGATACGCAGTATTTT.

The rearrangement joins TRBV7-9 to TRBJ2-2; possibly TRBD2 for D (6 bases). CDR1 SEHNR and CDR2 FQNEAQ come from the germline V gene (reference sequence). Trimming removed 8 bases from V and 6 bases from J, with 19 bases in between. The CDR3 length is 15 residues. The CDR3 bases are TGTGCCAGCGGACCCGAGAGGGAGCGGGCCGGGGAGCTGTTTTTT. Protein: CASGPERERAGELFF.